One sample yielded the 19 T cell receptor beta chains listed below, sequenced in a study of blood T cell repertoires in COVID-19. Some clones are missing from TCRdb's copy, which holds only in-frame ones; the method was immunoSEQ multiplex PCR. The sample shows around 450,000 clones, more than 85% of them seen only once. Sequences were obtained from peripheral blood. These receptor sequences come from a woman in her 30s with acute or convalescent COVID-19.

The rearrangement links TRBV24-1 to TRBJ2-2, with 9 bases that match TRBD2. V gave up 3 bases and J gave up 1 base; unmatched junction bases: 2. This CDR3 is built from 16 residues. Germline-derived CDR1 and CDR2 are KGHDR and SFDVKD. The CDR3 DNA reads as TGTGCCACCAGTGATCGGACTAGCGTGAACACCGGGGAGCTGTTTTTT. Translating it yields CATSDRTSVNTGELFF.

Worth noting for this clone: Relative to the germline gene, one junction end is altered; a read error may explain this. The chain recombines TRBV4-1 with TRBJ2-7; weak D call: TRBD2 (6 bases). The CDR3 length is 12 residues. Germline V gives CDR1 MGHRA, CDR2 YSYEKL. The chain's CDR3 is CASSQGDSQLHF. The DNA for the CDR3 is TGCGCCAGCAGCCAAGGGGACTCCCAGCTACATTTC.

The J gene is TRBJ1-4, the V gene TRBV15; 7 bases agree with TRBD1. J lost 4 bases, V lost 1 base, and 6 bases had no gene match. The germline CDR1 and CDR2 sequences are LNHNV and YYDKDF (reference sequence). The CDR3 has 16 residues. CDR3 in amino acids: CATSRGARQGNEKLFF. CDR3 sequence (DNA): TGTGCCACCAGCAGAGGGGCAAGACAGGGTAATGAAAAACTGTTTTTT.

J is TRBJ2-3 and V is TRBV4-1; TRBD2 matches 8 bases. Trimming at V came to 1 base and at J to 2 bases, leaving 5 bases not matched to a gene. The CDR3 totals 16 residues. Germline assignment: CDR1 MGHRA and CDR2 YSYEKL. The CDR3 DNA reads TGCGCCAGCAGCCAAGTTGAGCGGGGGCACACAGATACGCAGTATTTT. This codes for CASSQVERGHTDTQYF.

The genes are TRBV19 and TRBJ2-1; unclear D gene. The CDR3 contains 11 residues. Germline V gene sequence: CDR1 LNHDA, CDR2 SQIVND (reference sequence). The V gene lost 4 bases and the J gene lost 9 bases, with 7 bases spanning the gap. DNA of the CDR3: TGTGCCAGTAGTACCCATAGTGAGCAGTTCTTC. It translates to CASSTHSEQFF.

V usage is TRBV18 and J usage is TRBJ2-3; tentatively, D is TRBD1 (6 bases). The V gene lost 3 bases and the J gene lost 4 bases, with 23 bases spanning the gap. CDR1 and CDR2 (germline): KGHSH, LQKENI. The CDR3 sequence is 18 residues long. The CDR3 DNA is TGTGCCAGCTCACCGCAATATAGGACAGCCCTGAGACCAGATACGCAGTATTTT. Protein product: CASSPQYRTALRPDTQYF. Complete variable domain (other parts from reference TRBV18 and TRBJ2-3): NAGVMQNPRHLVRRRGQEARLRCSPMKGHSHVYWYRQLPEEGLKFMVYLQKENIIDESGMPKERFSAEFPKEGPSILRIQQVVRGDSAAYFCASSPQYRTALRPDTQYFGPGTRLTVL.

This clone was recorded only once. V gene TRBV9 combines with J gene TRBJ1-2; TRBD1 aligns across 10 bases. Per germline, CDR1 SGDLS and CDR2 YYNGEE. The V and J ends lost 2 bases and 3 bases, in that order; junction bases with no gene match: 4. This CDR3 spans 15 amino acids. CDR3 DNA: TGTGCCAGCAGCGTGACAGGGGGCGCGGACTATGGCTACACCTTC. Its protein product is CASSVTGGADYGYTF. The full variable domain, its missing parts supplied by reference TRBV9 and TRBJ1-2, is DSGVTQTPKHLITATGQRVTLRCSPRSGDLSVYWYQQSLDQGLQFLIQYYNGEERAKGNILERFSAQQFPDLHSELNLSSLELGDSALYFCASSVTGGADYGYTFGSGTRLTVV.

The V gene is TRBV3-1 (or the pseudogene TRBV3-2), the J gene TRBJ1-3, with D perhaps TRBD1 (6 bases). From germline, CDR1 is LGHDT and CDR2 YNNKEL (reference sequence). This CDR3 has 16 residues. The V end lost 2 bases, the J end lost 4 bases, and 15 bases lay between the germline ends. The CDR3 bases are TGTGCCAGCAGCCAAAGAACAGGGCTTACCGGAAACACCATATATTTT. It translates to CASSQRTGLTGNTIYF.

Written as DNA, the CDR3 is TGTGCCTGGAGTCTGAGAGGGGACAGATCACCCCTCCACTTT. This translates into CAWSLRGDRSPLHF. J is TRBJ1-6 and V is TRBV30, with 7 positions matching TRBD1. J lost 10 bases, V lost 2 bases, and 8 bases had no gene match. Germline-derived CDR1 and CDR2 are GTSNPN and SVGIG (reference sequence). The length of the CDR3 is 14 residues.

The rearrangement joins TRBV18 to TRBJ2-1; tentative D call: TRBD1 (5 bases). This CDR3 contains 17 residues. The germline gives CDR1 KGHSH, CDR2 LQKENI. V lost 4 bases and J 7 bases, leaving 23 bases between the germline ends. The CDR3 region is CASSLTIIQGTSNEQFF. Written as DNA, the CDR3 is TGTGCCAGCTCACTGACCATAATTCAGGGTACCTCAAATGAGCAGTTCTTC.

This rearrangement joins TRBV6-5 to TRBJ1-1; D gene unclear. The germline V gene encodes CDR1 MNHEY and CDR2 SVGAGI. The CDR3 spans 15 residues. V lost 2 bases to trimming and J lost 0 bases, with 10 bases between them. DNA for the CDR3: TGTGCCAGCAGTTACATCGAGGGCGTGAACACTGAAGCTTTCTTT. Amino acids: CASSYIEGVNTEAFF.

Note on this clone: At the DNA level, this CDR3 is encoded by other sequences in the same sample as well. The chain joins TRBV12-3 or TRBV12-4 to TRBJ2-1; D ambiguous. Trimming took off 3 bases at V and 6 bases at J, with 3 bases between the two ends. CDR3 length: 11 residues. Here the CDR3 DNA reads TGTGCCAGCAGTTTGAGCAATGAGCAGTTCTTC. This encodes CASSLSNEQFF.

The J gene is TRBJ2-7, the V gene TRBV11-2; the match to TRBD2 covers 8 bases. V lost 1 base and J lost 2; bases outside the gene matches: 10. Per the germline V gene, CDR1 is SGHAT and CDR2 is FQNNGV. The CDR3 runs to 17 residues. This chain's CDR3 is CASSLASRSGVAYEQYF. As DNA, the CDR3 is TGTGCCAGCAGCTTAGCCTCCCGTAGCGGGGTAGCCTACGAGCAGTACTTC.

This clone was observed once. The chain joins TRBV2 to TRBJ2-1, with TRBD1 matching 10 bases. The germline V gene encodes CDR1 SNHLY and CDR2 FYNNEI. The CDR3 is 13 residues long. Trimming cost V 8 bases and J 5 bases; bases outside gene matches: 3. This chain's CDR3 is CASRDRGDNEQFF. The CDR3 nucleotides are TGTGCCAGCCGGGACAGGGGAGACAATGAGCAGTTCTTC.

This clone was seen once. This sequence joins TRBV6-5 and TRBJ2-7; D uncertain. CDR1 MNHEY and CDR2 SVGAGI come from the germline V gene. The CDR3 is made up of 13 amino acids. V lost 4 bases and J 4 bases, leaving 11 bases between the germline ends. CDR3 sequence: CASSFQNQYEQYF. The CDR3 coding sequence is TGTGCCAGCAGTTTCCAGAACCAGTACGAGCAGTACTTC.

The chain joins TRBV5-6 to TRBJ1-5; 10 bases agree with TRBD1. The J segment lost 6 bases and the V segment lost 2 bases, leaving 5 bases of the junction unmatched. This CDR3 has 15 residues. CDR1 SGHDT and CDR2 YYEEEE come from the germline V gene. The CDR3: CASSFGTGVFQPQHF. The CDR3 nucleotides are TGTGCCAGCAGCTTCGGGACAGGGGTCTTTCAGCCCCAGCATTTT. Using reference TRBV5-6 and TRBJ1-5 for the parts outside the CDR3, the full variable domain is DAGVTQSPTHLIKTRGQQVTLRCSPKSGHDTVSWYQQALGQGPQFIFQYYEEEERQRGNFPDRFSGHQFPNYSSELNVNALLLGDSALYLCASSFGTGVFQPQHFGDGTRLSIL.

This rearrangement joins TRBV6-5 to TRBJ1-1; no firm D call. Germline CDR1 reads MNHEY; CDR2 reads SVGAGI. The V and J ends lost 6 bases and 2 bases respectively, with 7 bases between them. The CDR3 runs to 12 residues. The CDR3, as DNA: TGTGCCAGCAGCCAGCGTAACACTGAAGCTTTCTTT. Residues: CASSQRNTEAFF.

The chain recombines TRBV7-2 with TRBJ1-2; D gene unclear. Germline V gene sequence: CDR1 SGHTA, CDR2 FQGNSA. The CDR3 loop spans 13 amino acids. V was cut by 3 bases and J by 4 bases, with 9 bases left in between. The CDR3 coding sequence is TGTGCCAGCAGCTTGGAGCCAGTCTATGGCTACACCTTC. Its protein product is CASSLEPVYGYTF.

The V call is TRBV11-2, the J call TRBJ2-5; 8 nucleotides match TRBD1. The V gene's germline CDR1 is SGHAT and CDR2 FQNNGV. The V gene end was trimmed by 1 base and the J gene end by 4 bases; junction bases not matched to a gene: 5. The CDR3 consists of 15 residues. The CDR3 loop is CASSLGPDRGETQYF. The CDR3 bases are TGTGCCAGCAGCTTAGGACCAGACAGGGGAGAGACCCAGTACTTC.